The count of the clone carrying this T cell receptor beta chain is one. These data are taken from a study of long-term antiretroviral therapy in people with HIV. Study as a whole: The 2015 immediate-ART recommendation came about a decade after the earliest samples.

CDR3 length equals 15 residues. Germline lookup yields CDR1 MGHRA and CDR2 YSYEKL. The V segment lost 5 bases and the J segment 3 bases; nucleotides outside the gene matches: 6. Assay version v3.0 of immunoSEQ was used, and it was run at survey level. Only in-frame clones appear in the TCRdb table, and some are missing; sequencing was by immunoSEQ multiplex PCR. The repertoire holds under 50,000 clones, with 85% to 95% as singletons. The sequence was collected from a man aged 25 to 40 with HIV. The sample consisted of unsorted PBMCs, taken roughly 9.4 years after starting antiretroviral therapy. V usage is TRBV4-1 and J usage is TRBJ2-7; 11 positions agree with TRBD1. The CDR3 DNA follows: TGCGCCAGCAGCGCCCGGGGGACAGGGGGCTACGAGCAGTACTTC. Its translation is CASSARGTGGYEQYF.